The TCR beta chain described here comes from a study of blood T cell dynamics during melanoma immunotherapy. V was trimmed by 5 bases and J by 3 bases, leaving 15 bases between them. CDR3 length equals 15 residues. Germline CDR1 is SGHKS and CDR2 is YYEKEE (reference sequence). The time point here: pre-treatment baseline. Prior systemic cancer therapy, immunosuppressant use and other active malignancies excluded patients. DNA loading was fixed at around 0.35 ug for all bulk PBMC samples. The repertoire was sequenced with immunoSEQ multiplex PCR; TCRdb's copy has only in-frame clones and lacks some. The sample includes 20,000 to 30,000 clones, about 83% of them seen just once.

The J gene is TRBJ1-3, the V gene TRBV5-5, with a possible D match to TRBD1 (6 bases). The input for sequencing was blood, taken from a patient treated with checkpoint blockade. This receptor was identified in a human donor with melanoma. The CDR3 nucleotides are TGTGCCAGCAGTTCCACCCAGGGGTATGGAAACACCATATATTTT. It translates to CASSSTQGYGNTIYF. Combining the CDR3 with reference TRBV5-5 and TRBJ1-3 gives the whole variable domain DAGVTQSPTHLIKTRGQQVTLRCSPISGHKSVSWYQQVLGQGPQFIFQYYEKEERGRGNFPDRFSARQFPNYSSELNVNALLLGDSALYLCASSSTQGYGNTIYFGEGSWLTVV.